This TCR beta chain was sequenced during a study of shared clonotypes between healthy human individuals. Naive-designated CD8 cells lacked CD45RO, were positively enriched for CCR7, and omitted terminally differentiated effector memory CD45RA+ cells. Germline V CDR1 and CDR2: SGHRS, YFSETQ. CDR3 length equals 15 residues. The V end was cut by 3 bases, the J end by 8 bases, with 20 bases between. TCRdb's copy holds only in-frame clones and misses some; the assay was immunoSEQ multiplex PCR. The top ten clones hold approximately 22% of a sample with 650,000 to 800,000 clones, approximately 90% of them seen once. In its sample, this clone was seen once.

The source material was naive CD8+ T cells sorted from blood. The clonotype comes from a man younger than 45 in good health. This chain links TRBV5-1 with TRBJ1-2; maybe TRBD1 (6 bases). The CDR3, as DNA: TGCGCCAGCAGCTCCGAGGGACATCGGCGTCAGGGCTACACCTTC. Translation: CASSSEGHRRQGYTF. Combining the CDR3 with reference TRBV5-1 and TRBJ1-2 gives the whole variable domain KAGVTQTPRYLIKTRGQQVTLSCSPISGHRSVSWYQQTPGQGLQFLFEYFSETQRNKGNFPGRFSGRQFSNSRSEMNVSTLELGDSALYLCASSSEGHRRQGYTFGSGTRLTVV.